This is a list of T cell receptor beta chains from one sample in a study of blood T cell repertoires in COVID-19. Libraries were prepared by immunoSEQ multiplex PCR; TCRdb keeps only in-frame clonotypes and omits some of them. This table holds 13,000 to 15,000 clones, 65% to 85% found once. Sequencing was carried out using peripheral blood. These TCRs come from a man in his fifties or sixties with active COVID-19. Each CDR3 is given with its conserved first and last residue. The D gene is left open where the match is weak. The size of a clone is reported for some rows only, either as once, few or many, or as a class for expanded clones.

clone size	V gene	J gene	CDR3 length	D gene	CDR3 protein	CDR3 DNA
.	TRBV11-2	TRBJ2-2	19	TRBD2	CASSFVVIAGALNTGELFF	TGTGCCAGCAGCTTTGTGGTAATAGCGGGAGCCCTGAACACCGGGGAGCTGTTTTTT
few	TRBV5-1	TRBJ2-2	15	TRBD2	CASAASSGSTGELFF	TGCGCCAGCGCAGCGTCTAGCGGGAGTACCGGGGAGCTGTTTTTT
.	TRBV27	TRBJ2-7	13	TRBD1	CASSPGQLYEQYF	TGTGCCAGCAGCCCGGGACAGCTTTACGAGCAGTACTTC
few	TRBV4-1	TRBJ2-1	13	.	CASSLLVMHEQFF	TGCGCCAGCAGCCTACTAGTAATGCATGAGCAGTTCTTC
.	TRBV28	TRBJ2-1	22	TRBD2	CASSLTLIGTSGRGPGGNEQFF	TGTGCCAGCAGTTTAACTCTTATTGGGACTAGCGGGAGGGGACCGGGCGGCAATGAGCAGTTCTTC
.	TRBV12-3/TRBV12-4	TRBJ2-1	13	TRBD2	CASTPSGSNEQFF	TGTGCCAGCACACCTAGCGGGAGTAATGAGCAGTTCTTC
.	TRBV14	TRBJ2-7	14	TRBD1	CASSQTGTGYEQYF	TGTGCCAGCAGCCAGACAGGGACCGGGTACGAGCAGTACTTC
.	TRBV7-9	TRBJ2-1	16	TRBD1	CASSLNQGASYNEQFF	TGTGCCAGCAGCTTAAACCAGGGGGCCTCCTACAATGAGCAGTTCTTC
.	TRBV19	TRBJ2-4	15	TRBD2	CASSMWAGGWDIQYF	TGTGCCAGTAGTATGTGGGCGGGAGGATGGGACATTCAGTACTTC
.	TRBV2	TRBJ2-3	14	.	CASRGAELTDTQYF	TGTGCCAGCAGGGGAGCCGAGCTCACAGATACGCAGTATTTT
.	TRBV27	TRBJ1-5	16	.	CASSPSGGENNQPQHF	TGTGCCAGCAGCCCGTCGGGGGGCGAAAACAATCAGCCCCAGCATTTT
.	TRBV11-2	TRBJ2-2	17	TRBD1	CASSFNLGQGNAGELFF	TGTGCCAGCAGCTTTAATCTGGGACAGGGGAACGCCGGGGAGCTGTTTTTT
large	TRBV6-2/TRBV6-3	TRBJ2-7	15	TRBD2	CASSWAGEGVDEQYF	TGTGCCAGCAGTTGGGCGGGAGAGGGAGTTGACGAGCAGTACTTC
.	TRBV6-5	TRBJ2-3	14	.	CATQHPPSGPTQYF	TGTGCCACGCAACATCCCCCCAGTGGCCCCACGCAGTATTTT
medium-sized	TRBV11-2	TRBJ1-4	14	.	CASSRTGTNEKLFF	TGTGCCAGCAGCCGAACCGGGACAAATGAAAAACTGTTTTTT
once	TRBV6-1	TRBJ2-5	15	.	CASSEVLNHQETQYF	TGTGCCAGCAGTGAAGTCCTAAACCACCAAGAGACCCAGTACTTC
few	TRBV10-3	TRBJ2-5	15	.	CAISDPGAVLETQYF	TGTGCCATCAGTGACCCTGGGGCGGTGTTGGAGACCCAGTACTTC
.	TRBV28	TRBJ2-3	16	TRBD2	CASSLASGRVTDTQYF	TGTGCCAGCAGTTTAGCTAGCGGGAGGGTTACAGATACGCAGTATTTT
.	TRBV28	TRBJ1-2	12	.	CASSLTGHGYTF	TGTGCCAGCAGTTTAACAGGGCATGGCTACACCTTC
.	TRBV28	TRBJ1-1	15	.	CASEAGNRGDTEAFF	TGTGCCAGCGAAGCCGGGAATCGGGGGGACACTGAAGCTTTCTTT
once	TRBV7-6	TRBJ2-1	16	TRBD1	CASSSLPGQGGNEQFF	TGTGCCAGCAGCTCACTCCCCGGACAGGGTGGAAATGAGCAGTTCTTC
.	TRBV2	TRBJ2-1	14	.	CAFILLGSYNEQFF	TGTGCCTTCATCCTACTAGGCTCCTACAATGAGCAGTTCTTC
few	TRBV5-1	TRBJ1-1	12	.	CASSFSSCRAFF	TGCGCCAGCAGCTTCTCTAGTTGTCGTGCTTTCTTT
.	TRBV10-2	TRBJ2-3	14	TRBD2	CASSSAGASDTQYF	TGCGCCAGCAGCTCAGCGGGAGCCTCAGATACGCAGTATTTT
.	TRBV4-1	TRBJ2-7	18	TRBD1	CASSQFDHGVQGAREQYF	TGCGCCAGCAGCCAATTTGATCACGGAGTACAGGGGGCCAGGGAGCAGTACTTC
few	TRBV6-5	TRBJ1-1	12	.	CASSPGNTEAFF	TGTGCCAGCAGTCCAGGGAACACTGAAGCTTTCTTT
.	TRBV5-1	TRBJ2-3	16	TRBD2	CASSSRLAGAADTQYF	TGCGCCAGCAGCTCGAGACTAGCGGGAGCGGCAGATACGCAGTATTTT
once	TRBV19	TRBJ2-1	16	TRBD2	CASSTSGAGGLNEQFF	TGTGCCAGTAGTACCTCTGGTGCGGGAGGGCTCAATGAGCAGTTCTTC
.	TRBV6-4	TRBJ2-1	13	.	CASSDSRVEEQFF	TGTGCCAGCAGTGACTCCCGGGTGGAGGAGCAGTTCTTC
.	TRBV11-2	TRBJ2-7	12	TRBD2	CATGTSVYEQYF	TGTGCCACCGGGACTAGCGTCTACGAGCAGTACTTC
.	TRBV2	TRBJ2-1	14	TRBD2	CASSEVGGYNEQFF	TGTGCCAGCAGTGAAGTGGGAGGGTACAATGAGCAGTTCTTC
.	TRBV29-1	TRBJ2-1	13	TRBD1	CSSGDRGQHEQFF	TGCAGCTCTGGGGACAGGGGGCAACATGAGCAGTTCTTC
.	TRBV5-4	TRBJ2-1	15	TRBD2	CASIHSGSGYNEQFF	TGTGCCAGCATCCATAGCGGGAGTGGGTACAATGAGCAGTTCTTC
.	TRBV27	TRBJ1-3	15	.	CASSLSRGSGNTIYF	TGTGCCAGCAGTTTATCGAGGGGGTCTGGAAACACCATATATTTT
.	TRBV21-1	TRBJ2-3	18	.	CASSKGPPLTGNTDTQYF	TGTGCCAGCAGCAAAGGTCCCCCTTTGACAGGGAATACAGATACGCAGTATTTT
.	TRBV5-4	TRBJ2-7	13	TRBD2	CASSFSSGYEQYF	TGTGCCAGCAGCTTCAGTAGCGGGTACGAGCAGTACTTC
once	TRBV9	TRBJ2-2	14	.	CASSVGGGTGELFF	TGTGCCAGCAGCGTAGGAGGGGGCACCGGGGAGCTGTTTTTT
.	TRBV24-1	TRBJ2-5	16	TRBD1	CATSDLRQGGKETQYF	TGTGCCACCAGTGATTTGAGACAGGGTGGTAAAGAGACCCAGTACTTC
.	TRBV29-1	TRBJ2-1	15	.	CSDRTSSSSYNEQFF	TGCAGCGATCGAACTAGCTCCAGCTCCTACAATGAGCAGTTCTTC
.	TRBV4-1	TRBJ2-7	15	.	CASSPTDSGSYEQYF	TGCGCCAGCAGCCCTACTGATAGCGGCTCCTACGAGCAGTACTTC
.	TRBV2	TRBJ2-1	19	TRBD1	CASSPPDRGATSSYNEQFF	TGTGCCAGCAGTCCGCCTGACAGGGGTGCCACGAGCTCCTACAATGAGCAGTTCTTC
.	TRBV11-2	TRBJ1-2	17	TRBD1	CASSFLGQGTPDHGYTF	TGTGCCAGCAGCTTTTTAGGACAGGGGACGCCCGATCATGGCTACACCTTC
.	TRBV2	TRBJ2-4	14	.	CASSDPGAKNIQYF	TGTGCCAGCAGTGACCCAGGAGCCAAAAACATTCAGTACTTC
once	TRBV7-9	TRBJ2-5	15	TRBD1	CASSNRDREQETQYF	TGTGCCAGCAGCAACCGGGACAGGGAACAAGAGACCCAGTACTTC
.	TRBV11-3	TRBJ2-6	16	TRBD1	CASSLGTGVGANVLTF	TGTGCCAGCAGCTTAGGGACAGGGGTTGGGGCCAACGTCCTGACTTTC
.	TRBV5-1	TRBJ2-7	19	TRBD1	CASSIYPGQGVWSSYEQYF	TGCGCCAGCAGCATTTATCCGGGACAGGGAGTTTGGAGCTCCTACGAGCAGTACTTC
few	TRBV28	TRBJ1-4	15	.	CASSLWGGQGEKLFF	TGTGCCAGCAGTTTATGGGGGGGGCAGGGAGAAAAACTGTTTTTT
few	TRBV21-1	TRBJ2-7	17	.	CASSKDVGRGPGYEQYF	TGTGCCAGCAGCAAAGACGTAGGAAGGGGGCCAGGCTACGAGCAGTACTTC